These T cell receptor beta chains were read from a single sample in a study of Ad26.COV2.S vaccination and SARS-CoV-2 variants. Data came from immunoSEQ multiplex PCR; TCRdb stores just in-frame clones and leaves some out. Here the sample spans about 180,000 clones, about 83% being singletons. Sequenced material: peripheral blood, taken after recovery from COVID-19. The receptors were sampled from a human donor who had recovered from COVID-19. CDR3s include the opening cysteine and the closing phenylalanine or tryptophan. D genes are given only for firm matches. For some rows the clone size is stated as once, few or many, or as a class when expanded; others skip it.

NA	16	TRBD2	TRBV19	TRBJ2-5	CASRPAPGGSQETQYF	TGTGCCAGTAGGCCGGCTCCCGGGGGGTCACAAGAGACCCAGTACTTC
NA	15	TRBD1	TRBV28	TRBJ2-1	CASSRTGASYNEQFF	TGTGCCAGCAGTCGGACAGGGGCCTCCTACAATGAGCAGTTCTTC
NA	15	TRBD1	TRBV7-8	TRBJ1-2	CASSHGTVGFYGYTF	TGTGCCAGCAGCCACGGGACAGTGGGGTTCTATGGCTACACCTTC
NA	15	TRBD1	TRBV7-9	TRBJ1-3	CASTTQGTPGNTIYF	TGTGCCAGCACCACACAGGGGACCCCTGGAAACACCATATATTTT
NA	13	TRBD2	TRBV6-5	TRBJ2-3	CASILTREGTQYF	TGTGCCAGCATTCTAACGAGGGAGGGAACGCAGTATTTT
NA	20	TRBD1	TRBV4-1	TRBJ2-1	CASSQGKGGRAGGFYNEQFF	TGCGCCAGCAGCCAAGGGAAAGGGGGGCGTGCAGGGGGCTTTTACAATGAGCAGTTCTTC
NA	20	NA	TRBV10-1	TRBJ2-1	CASSDYRDRILERTYNEQFF	TGCGCCAGCAGTGACTACCGGGATAGAATATTAGAACGCACCTACAATGAGCAGTTCTTC
NA	18	NA	TRBV4-2	TRBJ2-3	CASSQERRVTHGTDTQYF	TGTGCCAGCAGCCAAGAACGGCGGGTAACCCACGGCACAGATACGCAGTATTTT
NA	15	TRBD1	TRBV6-5	TRBJ2-3	CASTHSDRVGDTQYF	TGTGCCAGCACTCACTCGGACAGGGTAGGAGATACGCAGTATTTT
few	11	NA	TRBV6-5	TRBJ1-1	CASGANTEAFF	TGTGCCAGCGGCGCGAACACTGAAGCTTTCTTT
NA	14	TRBD1	TRBV27	TRBJ1-2	CASSLNRGEIGYTF	TGTGCCAGCAGTTTAAACAGGGGAGAAATCGGCTACACCTTC
NA	16	NA	TRBV7-2	TRBJ1-2	CASSSTGALVWDGYTF	TGTGCCAGCAGCTCCACCGGGGCCCTAGTATGGGATGGCTACACCTTC
NA	15	TRBD2	TRBV5-1	TRBJ2-7	CASSLEGTTSYEQYF	TGCGCCAGCAGCCTCGAGGGGACTACTTCCTACGAGCAGTACTTC
NA	12	TRBD1	TRBV6-5	TRBJ2-5	CASSFTGADQYF	TGTGCCAGCAGTTTCACAGGGGCGGACCAGTACTTC
NA	13	NA	TRBV5-1	TRBJ2-2	CASSGDHTGELFF	TGCGCCAGCTCTGGGGACCACACCGGGGAGCTGTTTTTT
NA	13	NA	TRBV19	TRBJ2-5	CASSIGTLETQYF	TGTGCCAGTAGTATCGGCACACTGGAGACCCAGTACTTC
NA	13	NA	TRBV12-3/TRBV12-4	TRBJ1-5	CASSLERNQPQHF	TGTGCCAGCAGTTTAGAACGAAATCAGCCCCAGCATTTT
NA	13	NA	TRBV7-8	TRBJ1-6	CASSPPEGSPLHF	TGTGCCAGCAGCCCCCCCGAGGGTTCACCCCTCCACTTT
NA	20	TRBD1	TRBV5-3	TRBJ2-7	CARSLTQGDRAPSSSYEQYF	TGTGCCAGAAGCTTAACGCAAGGGGACAGGGCCCCCTCAAGCTCCTACGAGCAGTACTTC
NA	15	TRBD1	TRBV5-1	TRBJ2-7	CASSLYRQGADEQYF	TGCGCCAGCAGCTTGTATCGACAGGGGGCGGACGAGCAGTACTTC
NA	14	NA	TRBV5-5	TRBJ1-4	CASSPDSFNEKLFF	TGTGCCAGCAGCCCAGACAGCTTTAATGAAAAACTGTTTTTT
NA	11	NA	TRBV19	TRBJ2-1	CASSMSYEQFF	TGTGCCAGTAGTATGAGCTATGAGCAGTTCTTC
once	14	NA	TRBV27	TRBJ2-7	CASTRSSGYYEQYF	TGTGCCAGCACCCGATCCTCGGGTTACTACGAGCAGTACTTC
NA	16	NA	TRBV29-1	TRBJ2-6	CSVARDVHSGANVLTF	TGCAGCGTTGCTCGGGACGTCCACTCTGGGGCCAACGTCCTGACTTTC
NA	16	NA	TRBV11-2	TRBJ1-1	CASSARGAVTNTEAFF	TGTGCCAGCAGCGCCAGGGGAGCGGTCACGAACACTGAAGCTTTCTTT
NA	15	NA	TRBV7-9	TRBJ2-2	CASSPVFPNTGELFF	TGTGCCAGCAGCCCCGTGTTCCCGAACACCGGGGAGCTGTTTTTT
NA	16	NA	TRBV15	TRBJ1-1	CATSRDMGSFNTEAFF	TGTGCCACCAGCAGAGATATGGGTAGTTTCAACACTGAAGCTTTCTTT
NA	19	TRBD2	TRBV3-1/TRBV3-2	TRBJ2-3	CASSQERSGGAKWSDTQYF	TGTGCCAGCAGCCAAGAGAGGAGCGGGGGGGCCAAATGGTCAGATACGCAGTATTTT
NA	15	NA	TRBV11-3	TRBJ2-7	CASSPGTGSSYEQYF	TGTGCCAGCAGCCCTGGGACCGGGAGCTCCTACGAGCAGTACTTC
NA	13	NA	TRBV10-3	TRBJ1-2	CAISETGTYGYTF	TGTGCCATCAGTGAGACAGGGACCTATGGCTACACCTTC
NA	13	NA	TRBV12-3/TRBV12-4	TRBJ1-5	CASSLGTDQPQHF	TGTGCCAGCAGTTTAGGCACCGACCAGCCCCAGCATTTT